This TCR beta chain was profiled in a study of Ad26.COV2.S vaccination and SARS-CoV-2 variants. Overall study findings and caveats: Measurements of TCR breadth and depth may have given underestimates of the total T cell responses.

The treatment: around 19 received Ad26.COV2.S at low or high dose, single or two shots; about 5 received placebo; per-sample allocation not given. Sample collection was performed on day 63 after the first vaccine or placebo injection. TCRdb's copy holds only in-frame clones and misses some; the assay was immunoSEQ multiplex PCR. The table lists about 350,000 clones, 75% to 90% of them singletons. CDR1 is SGHRS, CDR2 YFSETQ, per germline. The ends lost 1 base at V and 7 bases at J; junction bases unmatched: 2. CDR3 size: 15 residues. A note on this clone: The antigen is unknown.

The TCR sequence derives from a person between 18 and 59 years old who received the Ad26.COV2.S COVID-19 vaccine or a placebo. Source: peripheral blood, taken in a trial of Ad26.COV2.S vaccine versus placebo. V is TRBV5-1 and J is TRBJ2-1; 13 bases line up with TRBD2. CDR3 sequence (DNA): TGCGCCAGCAGCTTGAAACTAGCGGGAGGGAATGAGCAGTTCTTC. Its translation: CASSLKLAGGNEQFF. Full variable domain (outside the CDR3, taken from reference TRBV5-1 and TRBJ2-1): KAGVTQTPRYLIKTRGQQVTLSCSPISGHRSVSWYQQTPGQGLQFLFEYFSETQRNKGNFPGRFSGRQFSNSRSEMNVSTLELGDSALYLCASSLKLAGGNEQFFGPGTRLTVL.